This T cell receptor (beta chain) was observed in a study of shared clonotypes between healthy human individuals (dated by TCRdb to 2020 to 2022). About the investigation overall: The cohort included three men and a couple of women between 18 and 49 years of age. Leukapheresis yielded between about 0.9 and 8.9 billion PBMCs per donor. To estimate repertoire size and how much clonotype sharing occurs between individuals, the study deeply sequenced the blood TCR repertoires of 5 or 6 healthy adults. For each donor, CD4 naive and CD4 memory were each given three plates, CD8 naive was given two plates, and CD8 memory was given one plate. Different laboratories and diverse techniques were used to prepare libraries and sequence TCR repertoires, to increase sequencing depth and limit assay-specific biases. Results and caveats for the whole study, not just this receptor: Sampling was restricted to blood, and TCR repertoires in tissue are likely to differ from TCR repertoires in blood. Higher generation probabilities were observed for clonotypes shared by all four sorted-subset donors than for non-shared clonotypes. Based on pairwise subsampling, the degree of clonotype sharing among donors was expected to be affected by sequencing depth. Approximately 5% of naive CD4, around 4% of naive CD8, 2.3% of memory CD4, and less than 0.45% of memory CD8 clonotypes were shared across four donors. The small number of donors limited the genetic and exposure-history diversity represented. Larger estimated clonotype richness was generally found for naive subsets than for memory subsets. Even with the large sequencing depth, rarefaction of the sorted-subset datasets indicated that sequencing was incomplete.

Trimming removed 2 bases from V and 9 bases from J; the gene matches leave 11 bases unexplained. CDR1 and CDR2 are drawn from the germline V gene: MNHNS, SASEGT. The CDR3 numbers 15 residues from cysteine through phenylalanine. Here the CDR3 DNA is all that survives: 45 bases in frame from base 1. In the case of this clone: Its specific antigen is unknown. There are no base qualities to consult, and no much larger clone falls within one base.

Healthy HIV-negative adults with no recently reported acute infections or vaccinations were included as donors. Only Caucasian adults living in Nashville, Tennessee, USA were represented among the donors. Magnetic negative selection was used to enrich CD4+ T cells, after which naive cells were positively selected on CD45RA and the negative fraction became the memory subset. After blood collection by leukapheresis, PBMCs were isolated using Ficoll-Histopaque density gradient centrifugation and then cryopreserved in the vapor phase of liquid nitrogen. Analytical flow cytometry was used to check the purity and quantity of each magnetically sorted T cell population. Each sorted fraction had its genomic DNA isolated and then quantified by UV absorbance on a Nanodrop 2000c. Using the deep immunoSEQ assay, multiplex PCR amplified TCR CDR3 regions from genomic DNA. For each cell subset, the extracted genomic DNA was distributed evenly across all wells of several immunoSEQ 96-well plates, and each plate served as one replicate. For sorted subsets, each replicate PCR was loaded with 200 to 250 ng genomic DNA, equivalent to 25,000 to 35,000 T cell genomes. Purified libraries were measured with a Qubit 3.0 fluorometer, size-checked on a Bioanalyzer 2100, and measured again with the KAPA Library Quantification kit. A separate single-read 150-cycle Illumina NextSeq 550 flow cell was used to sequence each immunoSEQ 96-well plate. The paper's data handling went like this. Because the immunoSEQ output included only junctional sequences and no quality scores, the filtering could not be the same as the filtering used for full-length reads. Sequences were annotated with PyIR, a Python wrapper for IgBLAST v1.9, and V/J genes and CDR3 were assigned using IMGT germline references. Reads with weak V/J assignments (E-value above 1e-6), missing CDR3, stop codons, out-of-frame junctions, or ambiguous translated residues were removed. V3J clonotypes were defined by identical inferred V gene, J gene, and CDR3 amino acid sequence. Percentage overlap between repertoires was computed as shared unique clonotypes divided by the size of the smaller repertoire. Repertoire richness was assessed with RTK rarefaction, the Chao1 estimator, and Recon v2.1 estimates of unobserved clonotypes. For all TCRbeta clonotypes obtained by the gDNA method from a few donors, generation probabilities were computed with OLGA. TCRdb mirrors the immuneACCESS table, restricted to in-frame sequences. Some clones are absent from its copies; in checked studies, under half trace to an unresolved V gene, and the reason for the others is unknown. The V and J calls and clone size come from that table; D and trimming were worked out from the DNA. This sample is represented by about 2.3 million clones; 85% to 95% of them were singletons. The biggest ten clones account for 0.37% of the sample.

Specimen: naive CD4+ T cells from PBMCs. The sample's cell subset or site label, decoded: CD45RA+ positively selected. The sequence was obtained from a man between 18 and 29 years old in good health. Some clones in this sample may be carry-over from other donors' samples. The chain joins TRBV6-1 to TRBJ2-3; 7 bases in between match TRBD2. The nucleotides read TGTGCCAGCAGTGAAAACATGGGAACTAGCGCGACGCAGTATTTT. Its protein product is CASSENMGTSATQYF.